The clone carrying this T cell receptor (beta chain) was found many times. The antigen is not known. RNA transcripts served as the template for amplifying TCR beta CDR3 regions. The study used the HTBI primer set for a first-round RT-PCR of the TCR CDR3. TCRdb re-derived calls from the multiplex PCR reads in MiXCR, one entry per CDR3 protein. Of 300,000 to 450,000 distinct CDR3 sequences listed, 25% were seen once; the top ten hold around four fifths. The data were taken from a study of T cells in Graves' hyperthyroidism and ophthalmopathy. About the research overall: Peripheral blood was collected at initial diagnosis, before any treatment.

The study's findings and limits: From stable hyperthyroidism, ophthalmopathy was set apart by a 13 V-J model.

Germline V gives CDR1 MDHEN, CDR2 SYDVKM. The CDR3 consists of 19 residues. The V segment lost 7 bases and the J segment 7 bases; nucleotides outside the gene matches: 19. Uncontrolled infection, other autoimmune disease, pregnancy or lactation barred patients from enrollment. PBMCs came from more than 9 ml fresh peripheral blood. The specimen was blood. This clonotype was obtained from a man in his fifties with Graves' hyperthyroidism. The gene calls are TRBV28 and TRBJ2-7; 16 nucleotides match TRBD2. CDR3 in DNA: TGTGCCAGCACCACCCCACCAGGGACTAGCGGGAGGGCACATCAGGAGCAGTACTTC. Protein: CASTTPPGTSGRAHQEQYF.